This TCR beta chain was identified during a study of blood T cell repertoires in COVID-19. Libraries were prepared by immunoSEQ multiplex PCR; TCRdb keeps only in-frame clonotypes and omits some of them. The sample records roughly 100,000 clones, around 84% being singletons. The CDR3 extends over 16 amino acids. Trimming pared 4 bases from V and 1 base from J, leaving 17 bases between. Germline values: CDR1 SGHNT, CDR2 YYREEE (reference sequence). The V and J genes are TRBV5-4 and TRBJ1-1; TRBD1 might be the D (6 bases). This clonotype originated in a man aged 55 to 70 with acute or convalescent COVID-19. The specimen sequenced was peripheral blood. The CDR3 loop is CASSPALHRANTEAFF. Written as DNA, the CDR3 is TGTGCCAGCAGCCCAGCTCTACACAGGGCGAACACTGAAGCTTTCTTT.